This T cell receptor beta chain is from a study of blood T cells in healthy people across ages. For this clonotype: Its antigen is unidentified.

Germline CDR1 and CDR2: SGDLS and YYNGEE. The CDR3 has 16 residues. Trimming took 1 base from V and 5 from J; bases not matched to a gene: 9. A second PCR, run for about 6 to 12 cycles, used a sample-barcoded 5' primer plus a J-beta primer mix. The authors tagged each cDNA molecule using a template-switch adaptor with 12 random nucleotides. Any given sample supplied a minimum of 2.5 million CDR3-containing paired-end reads. MiXCR was run by TCRdb on the 5' RACE reads, yielding one entry per CDR3 protein. The sample has about 780,000 distinct CDR3 sequences, 46% seen once. Study-wide results and caveats: Measured against age, TCR beta diversity per million T cells decreased in a roughly linear manner.

The sequenced material came from blood. The chain combines TRBV9 with TRBJ2-5; 9 bases match TRBD2. The sequence was obtained from a man at least 80 years old in good health. In DNA, the CDR3 is TGTGCCAGCAGCGTACTGGCGGGAGGGACCGGGGAGACCCAGTACTTC. Translating it yields CASSVLAGGTGETQYF.